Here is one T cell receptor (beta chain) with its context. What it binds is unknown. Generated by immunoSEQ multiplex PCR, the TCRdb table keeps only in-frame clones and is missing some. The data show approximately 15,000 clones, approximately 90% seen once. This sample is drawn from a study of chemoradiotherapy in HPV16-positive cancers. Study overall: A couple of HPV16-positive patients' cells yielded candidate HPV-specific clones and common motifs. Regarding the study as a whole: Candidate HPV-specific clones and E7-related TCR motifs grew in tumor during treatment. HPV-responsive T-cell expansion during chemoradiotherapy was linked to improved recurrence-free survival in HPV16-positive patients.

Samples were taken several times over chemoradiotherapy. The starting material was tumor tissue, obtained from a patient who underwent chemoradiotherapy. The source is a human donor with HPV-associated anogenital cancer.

CDR3 region: CASSVEGRGGFYEQYF. The CDR3 bases are TGTGCCAGCAGCGTAGAGGGACGTGGAGGTTTCTACGAGCAGTACTTC. V gene TRBV9 combines with J gene TRBJ2-7; the D gene could be TRBD1 or TRBD2 (5 bases each). Germline values: CDR1 SGDLS, CDR2 YYNGEE. Trimming took 0 bases from V and 3 from J, leaving 16 bases between them. The length of the CDR3 is 16 residues.